The 6 T cell receptor beta chains listed next were all sequenced from one sample in a study of blood T cells in healthy people across ages. Alongside a J-beta primer mix, a sample-barcoded 5' primer served in a second PCR lasting about 7 to 11 cycles. MiXCR, applied by TCRdb to the 5' RACE reads, yields one record per CDR3 protein. The sample holds about 640,000 distinct CDR3 sequences; approximately 59% are singletons and the top ten take 30% to 45%. What was sequenced was blood. These receptors originate from a man between 60 and 70 years old in good health.

This clonotype was seen only a few times. The chain uses TRBV20-1 and TRBJ1-6; TRBD1 is a possible D gene (5 bases). CDR3 length: 15 residues. The germline V gene encodes CDR1 DFQATT and CDR2 SNEGSKA (reference sequence). V was shortened by 6 bases and J by 9 bases, with 21 bases between the two germline ends. The CDR3 sequence is CSAEGLGVYGSPLHF. The CDR3, as DNA: TGCAGTGCCGAGGGCCTGGGGGTCTACGGTTCACCCCTCCACTTT.

J is TRBJ1-2 and V is TRBV20-1; D is perhaps TRBD1 (5 bases). Germline CDR1 and CDR2: DFQATT and SNEGSKA (reference sequence). The germline V and J ends were trimmed by 3 bases and 2 bases, with 10 bases remaining between them. The CDR3 spans 13 residues. CDR3 nucleotide sequence: TGCAGTGCTAGCCCGGGGGGGAACTATGGCTACACCTTC. Amino acids: CSASPGGNYGYTF.

The J gene is TRBJ1-4, the V gene TRBV6-2 or TRBV6-3, with TRBD1 identical over 9 bases. CDR3 length: 14 amino acids. Germline CDR1 is MNHEY and CDR2 is SVGEGT. J gave up 8 bases and V 8 bases, and 9 bases lay outside the gene matches. In DNA form, the CDR3 reads TGTGCCAGCGCTCGGACAGGGGTGCGCGAAAAACTGTTTTTT. Translated: CASARTGVREKLFF.

V is TRBV29-1 and J is TRBJ1-2; TRBD1 might be the D (6 bases). V lost 3 bases and J lost 6, with 14 bases in between. Germline V gives CDR1 SQVTM, CDR2 ANQGSEA. CDR3 size: 13 residues. DNA for the CDR3: TGCAGCGTTGACGATACAGGGCTCGATGGCTACACCTTC. Protein sequence: CSVDDTGLDGYTF.

For the CDR3, the DNA is TGTGCCAGCAGCAAACCGGGACAGGGGTCGCCAGAGACTCAGCCCCAGCATTTT. This sequence encodes CASSKPGQGSPETQPQHF. The V call is TRBV7-8, the J call TRBJ1-5; 10 bases line up with TRBD1. The V gene's germline CDR1 is SGHVS and CDR2 FQNEAQ. The ends lost 5 bases at V and 6 bases at J; junction bases unmatched: 16. The CDR3 consists of 18 residues.

The chain is built from TRBV10-3 and TRBJ2-1; unclear D gene. The V gene's germline CDR1 is ENHRY and CDR2 SYGVKD. Trimming shortened V by 2 bases and J by 0 bases, and 5 bases separated the two germline ends. The CDR3 covers 14 residues. CDR3 in DNA: TGTGCCATCAGTGAGCATAGCTCCTACAATGAGCAGTTCTTC. It yields the protein CAISEHSSYNEQFF.